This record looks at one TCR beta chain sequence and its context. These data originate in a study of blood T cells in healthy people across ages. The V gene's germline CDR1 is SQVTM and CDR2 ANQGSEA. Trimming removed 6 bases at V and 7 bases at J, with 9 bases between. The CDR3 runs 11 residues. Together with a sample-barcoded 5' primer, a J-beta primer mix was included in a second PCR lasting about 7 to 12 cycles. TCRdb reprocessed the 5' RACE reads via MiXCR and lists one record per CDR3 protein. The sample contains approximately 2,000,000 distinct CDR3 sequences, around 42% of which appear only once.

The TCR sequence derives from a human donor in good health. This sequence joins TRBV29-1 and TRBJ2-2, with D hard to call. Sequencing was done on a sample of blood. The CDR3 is CSVGRIGELFF. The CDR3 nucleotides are TGCAGCGTCGGAAGGATCGGGGAGCTGTTTTTT.